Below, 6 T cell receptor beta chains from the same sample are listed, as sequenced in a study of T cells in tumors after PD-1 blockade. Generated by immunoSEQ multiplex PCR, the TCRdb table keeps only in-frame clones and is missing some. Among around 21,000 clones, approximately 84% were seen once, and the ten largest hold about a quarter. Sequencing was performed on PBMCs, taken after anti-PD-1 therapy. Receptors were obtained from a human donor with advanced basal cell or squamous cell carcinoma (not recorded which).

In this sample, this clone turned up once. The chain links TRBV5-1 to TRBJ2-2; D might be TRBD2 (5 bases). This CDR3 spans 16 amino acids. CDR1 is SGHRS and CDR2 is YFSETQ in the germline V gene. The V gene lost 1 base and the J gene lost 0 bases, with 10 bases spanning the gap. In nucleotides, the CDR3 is TGCGCCAGCAGCTTGCGGCCGGGGACGAACACCGGGGAGCTGTTTTTT. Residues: CASSLRPGTNTGELFF.

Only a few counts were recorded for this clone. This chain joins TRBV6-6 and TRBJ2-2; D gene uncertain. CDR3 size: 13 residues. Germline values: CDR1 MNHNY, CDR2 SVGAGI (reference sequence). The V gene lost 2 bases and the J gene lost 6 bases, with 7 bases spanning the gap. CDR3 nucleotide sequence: TGTGCCAGCAGTTACCGGACGGCCGGGGAGCTGTTTTTT. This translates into CASSYRTAGELFF.

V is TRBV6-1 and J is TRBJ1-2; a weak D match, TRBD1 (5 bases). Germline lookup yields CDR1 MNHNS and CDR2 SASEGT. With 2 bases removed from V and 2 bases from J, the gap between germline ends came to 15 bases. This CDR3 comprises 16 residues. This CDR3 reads CASSERSGLINYGYTF. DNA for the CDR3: TGTGCCAGCAGTGAAAGGTCGGGGCTTATCAACTATGGCTACACCTTC.

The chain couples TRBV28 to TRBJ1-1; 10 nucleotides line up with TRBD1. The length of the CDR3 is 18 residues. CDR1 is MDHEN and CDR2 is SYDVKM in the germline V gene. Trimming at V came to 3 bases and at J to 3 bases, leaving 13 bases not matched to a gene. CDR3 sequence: CASSFLVPTGGADTEAFF. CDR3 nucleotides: TGTGCCAGCAGTTTCCTCGTCCCGACAGGGGGCGCGGACACTGAAGCTTTCTTT.

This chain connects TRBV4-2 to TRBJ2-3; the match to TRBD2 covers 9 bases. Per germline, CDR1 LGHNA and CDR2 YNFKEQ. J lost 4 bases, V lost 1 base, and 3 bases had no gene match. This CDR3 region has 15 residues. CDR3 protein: CASSQGSGGADTQYF. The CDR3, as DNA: TGTGCCAGCAGCCAAGGTAGCGGGGGAGCAGATACGCAGTATTTT.

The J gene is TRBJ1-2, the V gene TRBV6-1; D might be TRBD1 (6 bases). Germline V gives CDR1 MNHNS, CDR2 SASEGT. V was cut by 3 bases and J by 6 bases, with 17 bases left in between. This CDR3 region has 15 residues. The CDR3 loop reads CASSEQGRGYDGYTF. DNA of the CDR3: TGTGCCAGCAGTGAGCAGGGCAGGGGCTACGATGGCTACACCTTC.